A selection of T cell receptor beta chains follows, all from one sample in a study of cytomegalovirus exposure and HLA in healthy donors. TCRdb's copy holds only in-frame clones and misses some; the assay was immunoSEQ multiplex PCR. The repertoire holds about 160,000 clones, with under 90% as singletons. Sequenced material: PBMCs. The receptors stem from a man aged 18 to 30 in good health and CMV-seropositive. The CDR3 runs from the conserved cysteine through the conserved F or W. D genes are given only for firm matches. Expanded clones are given a class, and other clones once, few, many or no size at all.

-	TRBV27	TRBJ2-5	TRBD2	CASSPRLAGLGETQYF	TGTGCCAGCAGTCCGAGACTAGCGGGATTGGGGGAGACCCAGTACTTC
-	TRBV6-1	TRBJ2-7	TRBD2	CAISETSGYSYEQYF	TGTGCCATCAGTGAGACTAGCGGTTACTCCTACGAGCAGTACTTC
-	TRBV6-5	TRBJ2-7	-	CASSEKRGYEQYF	TGTGCCAGCAGTGAAAAAAGGGGCTACGAGCAGTACTTC
-	TRBV18	TRBJ2-1	TRBD2	CASSPSGRAGNEQFF	TGTGCCAGCTCACCATCCGGGAGGGCCGGGAATGAGCAGTTCTTC
-	TRBV11-2	TRBJ2-5	TRBD1	CASSSGQGRGGETQYF	TGTGCCAGCAGCTCAGGACAGGGGAGAGGTGGGGAGACCCAGTACTTC
-	TRBV23-1	TRBJ2-7	-	CASSQWVGGDNSYEQYF	TGCGCCAGCAGTCAATGGGTCGGCGGAGATAACTCCTACGAGCAGTACTTC
once	TRBV5-1	TRBJ1-5	-	CASSLDRSSNQPQHF	TGCGCCAGCAGCTTGGACAGGAGTAGCAATCAGCCCCAGCATTTT
-	TRBV19	TRBJ2-7	-	CASSIDGYSYEQYF	TGTGCCAGTAGTATAGACGGTTACTCCTACGAGCAGTACTTC
once	TRBV7-7	TRBJ2-3	TRBD1	CASSSGQGTDTQYF	TGTGCTAGCAGTTCGGGACAGGGGACAGATACGCAGTATTTT
-	TRBV7-9	TRBJ2-1	TRBD2	CASSPGLAGDNEQFF	TGTGCCAGCAGCCCGGGACTAGCGGGCGACAATGAGCAGTTCTTC
-	TRBV9	TRBJ2-5	TRBD1	CASSALTGLETQYF	TGTGCCAGCAGCGCCTTGACAGGGCTGGAGACCCAGTACTTC
-	TRBV9	TRBJ2-1	TRBD2	CASSVDGGSYNEQFF	TGTGCCAGCAGCGTAGATGGCGGGAGCTACAATGAGCAGTTCTTC
-	TRBV28	TRBJ2-7	TRBD1	CASSLLKGRDRQYEQYF	TGTGCCAGCAGTTTATTGAAAGGCCGGGACAGGCAATACGAGCAGTACTTC
-	TRBV7-2	TRBJ1-5	-	CASSFEERQPQHF	TGTGCCAGCAGCTTCGAGGAGAGACAGCCCCAGCATTTT
-	TRBV7-3	TRBJ2-1	-	CASSSTSYAYNEQFF	TGTGCCAGCAGTTCTACTAGCTACGCCTACAATGAGCAGTTCTTC
-	TRBV9	TRBJ2-1	TRBD2	CASSAMYTSGGYNEQFF	TGTGCCAGCAGCGCGATGTACACTAGCGGAGGGTACAATGAGCAGTTCTTC
-	TRBV7-2	TRBJ2-6	TRBD1	CASSFDRAGANVLTF	TGTGCCAGCAGCTTTGACAGGGCTGGGGCCAACGTCCTGACTTTC
-	TRBV30	TRBJ1-5	-	CAWRIKRGNQPQHF	TGTGCCTGGAGGATCAAACGGGGCAATCAGCCCCAGCATTTT
-	TRBV2	TRBJ2-2	-	CASSTGNTGELFF	TGTGCCAGCAGTACAGGGAACACCGGGGAGCTGTTTTTT
-	TRBV11-1	TRBJ2-7	-	CASSISLTSYEQYF	TGTGCCAGCAGCATCAGTCTCACCTCCTACGAGCAGTACTTC
-	TRBV12-5	TRBJ1-2	-	CASGPGDRAYGYTF	TGTGCTAGTGGCCCGGGGGACCGAGCGTATGGCTACACCTTC
-	TRBV28	TRBJ2-7	-	CASSLSQVTYEQYF	TGTGCCAGCAGTCTTTCTCAGGTAACCTACGAGCAGTACTTC
-	TRBV6-1	TRBJ2-7	-	CANKGTRNAYEQYF	TGTGCCAACAAAGGGACAAGGAACGCCTACGAGCAGTACTTC
-	TRBV7-3	TRBJ2-1	TRBD2	CASSLTPLTGGSYNEQFF	TGTGCCAGCAGCTTAACTCCATTAACGGGAGGGTCCTACAATGAGCAGTTCTTC
medium-sized	TRBV6-6	TRBJ1-5	-	CASSYSREGQPQHF	TGTGCCAGCAGTTACAGCAGGGAGGGTCAGCCCCAGCATTTT
-	TRBV28	TRBJ2-5	-	CASSTPGDFYETQYF	TGTGCCAGCAGCACCCCCGGGGACTTCTATGAGACCCAGTACTTC
-	TRBV28	TRBJ2-1	-	CASSSLDNEQFF	TGTGCCAGCAGTTCCCTCGACAATGAGCAGTTCTTC
-	TRBV2	TRBJ2-3	TRBD2	CASLRLAGSSITSTDTQYF	TGTGCCAGCCTCCGACTAGCAGGATCGAGTATAACTAGCACAGATACGCAGTATTTT
once	TRBV14	TRBJ2-3	TRBD2	CASSHRLAGGADTQYF	TGTGCCAGCAGCCACCGACTAGCGGGAGGCGCAGATACGCAGTATTTT
-	TRBV28	TRBJ1-1	-	CASSLPAVGNTEAFF	TGTGCCAGCAGTTTACCGGCGGTGGGGAACACTGAAGCTTTCTTT
-	TRBV7-9	TRBJ1-2	TRBD1	CASSFPQGGANYGYTF	TGTGCCAGCAGCTTCCCTCAGGGGGGAGCTAACTATGGCTACACCTTC
once	TRBV5-1	TRBJ2-1	-	CASSSAGPNNEQFF	TGCGCCAGCAGCTCCGCGGGACCCAACAATGAGCAGTTCTTC
-	TRBV7-6	TRBJ2-3	-	CASSPGPKLAGDTQYF	TGTGCCAGCAGCCCTGGGCCTAAGCTAGCCGGAGATACGCAGTATTTT
-	TRBV19	TRBJ1-2	TRBD1	CATTMTGVAGYTF	TGTGCCACTACTATGACAGGGGTTGCTGGCTACACCTTC
-	TRBV7-9	TRBJ1-2	-	CASSSIPYRAHGYTF	TGTGCCAGCAGCTCGATCCCCTACAGGGCCCATGGCTACACCTTC
few	TRBV30	TRBJ1-2	-	CAWSRTPNANYGYTF	TGTGCCTGGAGTCGGACACCGAACGCTAACTATGGCTACACCTTC
-	TRBV9	TRBJ2-7	TRBD1	CASSVHRDRAYEQYF	TGTGCCAGCAGCGTCCACCGGGACAGAGCCTACGAGCAGTACTTC
-	TRBV7-3	TRBJ1-1	-	CASRAGGVVNTEAFF	TGTGCCAGCAGGGCCGGGGGGGTTGTGAACACTGAAGCTTTCTTT
-	TRBV4-1	TRBJ2-3	TRBD2	CASSPSGSPKGSTDTQYF	TGCGCCAGCAGCCCAAGCGGGAGCCCGAAAGGTAGCACAGATACGCAGTATTTT
-	TRBV21-1	TRBJ2-7	-	CASTITGEVEQYF	TGTGCCAGCACCATAACCGGAGAGGTCGAGCAGTACTTC
-	TRBV29-1	TRBJ1-5	-	CSVGAGSNQPQHF	TGCAGCGTTGGAGCAGGGAGCAATCAGCCCCAGCATTTT
-	TRBV4-1	TRBJ2-1	TRBD2	CASSQGREGPYNEQFF	TGCGCCAGCAGCCAAGGACGGGAGGGCCCCTACAATGAGCAGTTCTTC
few	TRBV18	TRBJ2-7	TRBD1	CASSPTGQNYEQYF	TGTGCCAGCTCACCGACGGGACAGAACTACGAGCAGTACTTC
-	TRBV4-1	TRBJ1-2	-	CASSHGHPNYGYTF	TGCGCCAGCAGCCATGGACACCCTAACTATGGCTACACCTTC
-	TRBV9	TRBJ1-3	-	CASTLTGTSNTIYF	TGTGCCAGCACCTTGACAGGAACCTCGAACACCATATATTTT
-	TRBV7-2	TRBJ1-5	-	CASSFRGNQPQHF	TGTGCCAGCAGCTTTCGGGGGAATCAGCCCCAGCATTTT
-	TRBV18	TRBJ2-7	-	CASSPEAAYEQYF	TGTGCCAGCTCACCGGAAGCGGCCTACGAGCAGTACTTC
-	TRBV28	TRBJ2-5	-	CASTHITGIGETQYF	TGTGCCAGCACTCATATAACAGGGATCGGAGAGACCCAGTACTTC
-	TRBV7-9	TRBJ1-1	TRBD1	CASSFPGGAGSNTEAFF	TGTGCCAGCAGCTTCCCAGGGGGCGCGGGTTCGAACACTGAAGCTTTCTTT
-	TRBV6-1	TRBJ1-1	-	CASSVGAGTEAFF	TGTGCCAGCAGTGTGGGGGCTGGCACTGAAGCTTTCTTT
-	TRBV9	TRBJ2-1	-	CASSRGGRVGYNEQFF	TGTGCCAGCAGCAGGGGGGGCAGGGTAGGCTACAATGAGCAGTTCTTC
-	TRBV21-1	TRBJ2-7	-	CASSKAMEPRTPYEQYF	TGTGCCAGCAGCAAAGCGATGGAGCCGCGTACTCCCTACGAGCAGTACTTC
-	TRBV9	TRBJ2-1	-	CASSDSLSSYNEQFF	TGTGCCAGCAGCGACTCTTTAAGCTCCTACAATGAGCAGTTCTTC
-	TRBV6-1	TRBJ2-2	-	CASSRLGGTGELFF	TGTGCCAGCTCCCGGCTCGGGGGCACCGGGGAGCTGTTTTTT
-	TRBV9	TRBJ2-1	TRBD2	CASSVVSSGGNEQFF	TGTGCCAGCAGCGTAGTGTCTAGCGGAGGGAATGAGCAGTTCTTC
-	TRBV9	TRBJ2-1	TRBD2	CASSVRGLAGNNEQFF	TGTGCCAGCAGCGTAAGGGGCCTAGCGGGAAACAATGAGCAGTTCTTC
-	TRBV28	TRBJ1-2	-	CASSLGSLLWYTF	TGTGCCAGCAGTTTAGGGAGCCTCTTGTGGTACACCTTC
-	TRBV2	TRBJ2-1	-	CASSAERVAYNEQFF	TGTGCCAGCAGTGCGGAGAGGGTTGCCTACAATGAGCAGTTCTTC